A single sample gave rise to the 15 T cell receptor beta chains below, sequenced in a study of T cell repertoires in breast cancer. A second nested PCR with blocking oligonucleotides suppressed unpaired genes. Using its own MiXCR run on the emulsion pairing reads, TCRdb lists one record per CDR3 protein. Of roughly 38,000 distinct CDR3 sequences detected, over 40% appear once; the ten largest clones hold approximately 57%. An expanded emulsion RT-PCR with primers for all TCR V genes paired CD8+ T cell chains. The sample comprised CD8+ T cells. These TCRs come from a pool of human donors with breast cancer or a healthy control (not recorded which).

This clonotype has a count of ten or more. V usage is TRBV20-1 and J usage is TRBJ1-1; D might be TRBD1 (5 bases). This CDR3 has 12 amino acids. V lost 3 bases and J 3 bases, leaving 8 bases between the germline ends. The V gene's germline CDR1 is DFQATT and CDR2 SNEGSKA (reference sequence). The CDR3 DNA sequence: TGCAGTGCTAGCGTGGGGGACACTGAAGCTTTCTTT. Translation: CSASVGDTEAFF.

The V gene is TRBV10-3, the J gene TRBJ2-7, with D hard to call. The V gene lost 0 bases and the J gene lost 5 bases, with 5 bases spanning the gap. Germline loops: CDR1 ENHRY, CDR2 SYGVKD. The CDR3 has 12 amino acids. CDR3 region: CAISESLDEQYF. For the CDR3, the DNA is TGTGCCATCAGTGAGTCCCTGGACGAGCAGTACTTC.

The chain is built from TRBV4-1 and TRBJ1-4, with D unclear. Germline CDR1 reads MGHRA; CDR2 reads YSYEKL. The CDR3 runs to 17 residues. Deletions cut 0 bases from V and 0 bases from J, with 11 bases between. This chain's CDR3 is CASSQDKGSTTNEKLFF. CDR3 nucleotide sequence: TGCGCCAGCAGCCAAGATAAGGGCAGCACAACTAATGAAAAACTGTTTTTT.

The genes are TRBV7-2 and TRBJ1-6, with D unresolved. The CDR3 runs 15 residues. Germline CDR1 is SGHTA and CDR2 is FQGNSA. Trimming took 5 bases from V and 11 from J, leaving 19 bases between them. The CDR3 is CASSLEGGSDPPLHF. The CDR3 bases are TGTGCCAGCAGCCTAGAGGGCGGTTCCGATCCACCCCTCCACTTT.

With respect to this clonotype: This may be a read error: a much more frequent sequence differs by one nucleotide. The chain is built from TRBV28 and TRBJ2-3; a weak D match, TRBD2 (5 bases). The CDR3 loop spans 14 amino acids. Germline V gene sequence: CDR1 MDHEN, CDR2 SYDVKM. The CDR3 is CTSSPRGFIDTQYF. As DNA, the CDR3 is TGTACCAGCAGTCCCCGCGGGTTCATAGATACGCAGTATTTT.

The V and J genes are TRBV18 and TRBJ2-3; TRBD1 aligns across 7 bases. The V gene end was trimmed by 0 bases and the J gene end by 3 bases; junction bases not matched to a gene: 6. Germline V gives CDR1 KGHSH, CDR2 LQKENI. This CDR3 is 16 amino acids long. The CDR3 reads CASSPPSVRGTDTQYF. Written as DNA, the CDR3 is TGTGCCAGCTCACCACCGTCAGTCAGGGGGACAGATACGCAGTATTTT. The entire variable domain, with the rest obtained from reference TRBV18 and TRBJ2-3, is as follows: NAGVMQNPRHLVRRRGQEARLRCSPMKGHSHVYWYRQLPEEGLKFMVYLQKENIIDESGMPKERFSAEFPKEGPSILRIQQVVRGDSAAYFCASSPPSVRGTDTQYFGPGTRLTVL.

The gene calls are TRBV7-6 and TRBJ1-3, with D tentatively TRBD1 (6 bases). V gave up 6 bases and J gave up 0 bases, with 9 bases separating them. CDR3 length: 14 residues. Germline values: CDR1 SGHVS, CDR2 FNYEAQ. CDR3 DNA sequence: TGTGCCAGCAGACCACAGGGCTCTGGAAACACCATATATTTT. Amino acids: CASRPQGSGNTIYF. The whole variable domain, filled in from reference TRBV7-6 and TRBJ1-3, reads GAGVSQSPRYKVTKRGQDVALRCDPISGHVSLYWYRQALGQGPEFLTYFNYEAQQDKSGLPNDRFSAERPEGSISTLTIQRTEQRDSAMYRCASRPQGSGNTIYFGEGSWLTVV.

For this clonotype: This is likely a read error, given that the CDR3 carries no conserved phenylalanine or tryptophan at its end. The rearrangement joins TRBV20-1 to TRBJ1-1, with D hard to call. The V gene's germline CDR1 is DFQATT and CDR2 SNEGSKA (reference sequence). The CDR3 is 10 residues long. Trimming left V 5 bases short and J 1 base short, with 2 bases between. This CDR3 reads CSAGNTEAFS. The CDR3, as DNA: TGCAGTGCTGGGAACACTGAAGCTTTCTCT.

V gene TRBV12-3 or TRBV12-4 combines with J gene TRBJ1-5; D uncertain. The CDR3 is made up of 13 amino acids. The V and J ends lost 2 bases and 1 base respectively, with 3 bases between them. This CDR3 reads CASSLRSNQPQHF. The CDR3, as DNA: TGTGCCAGCAGTTTAAGGAGCAATCAGCCCCAGCATTTT.

The chain uses TRBV4-2 and TRBJ1-1; no clear D. The CDR3 sequence is 14 residues long. Germline V gene sequence: CDR1 LGHNA, CDR2 YNFKEQ. V gave up 2 bases and J gave up 1 base, with 8 bases separating them. CDR3 coding DNA: TGTGCCAGCAGCCAACTAACGGGGAACACTGAAGCTTTCTTT. This gives the protein CASSQLTGNTEAFF.

This clonotype occurred a few times. The CDR3 loop is CATSYRWDSIYNEQFF. The CDR3 DNA follows: TGTGCCACCAGCTACCGATGGGATTCAATTTACAATGAGCAGTTCTTC. The chain has TRBV15 and TRBJ2-1, with D uncertain. The CDR3 extends over 16 amino acids. The V end lost 5 bases, the J end lost 4 bases, and 18 bases lay between the germline ends. CDR1 is LNHNV and CDR2 is YYDKDF in the germline V gene (reference sequence).

This clonotype has at least ten counts. V and J are TRBV6-1 and TRBJ2-3, with D possibly being TRBD2 (6 bases). Trimming left V 3 bases short and J 0 bases short, with 16 bases between. CDR3 length equals 17 residues. Germline V gene lookup returns CDR1 MNHNS and CDR2 SASEGT. As DNA, the CDR3 is TGTGCCAGCAGTGACGATGCTAGCGAAAAAAGCACAGATACGCAGTATTTT. Encoded protein: CASSDDASEKSTDTQYF.

The sample holds a few counts of this clonotype. The rearrangement uses TRBV7-9 and TRBJ2-7; 7 nucleotides agree with TRBD2. Per the germline V gene, CDR1 is SEHNR and CDR2 is FQNEAQ (reference sequence). This CDR3 is built from 14 residues. The V gene end was trimmed by 5 bases and the J gene end by 4 bases; junction bases not matched to a gene: 8. The CDR3: CASSPRREVYEQYF. The DNA for the CDR3 is TGTGCCAGCAGCCCCCGACGGGAGGTTTACGAGCAGTACTTC.

Concerning this clonotype: One junction end does not reproduce the germline sequence, and a read error may be involved. The rearrangement links TRBV12-3 or TRBV12-4 to TRBJ2-1; no reliable D call. The CDR3 covers 13 residues. CDR3 sequence reads: CASGFTWNNEQFF. CDR3 nucleotides: TGTGCCAGCGGTTTTACATGGAACAATGAGCAGTTCTTC.

The genes are TRBV20-1 and TRBJ2-7; either TRBD1 or TRBD2 may fit D (5 bases each). V lost 1 base and J lost 0, with 13 bases in between. This CDR3 region has 15 residues. Germline CDR1 and CDR2: DFQATT and SNEGSKA (reference sequence). CDR3 bases: TGCAGTGCTAGAGCCCGGGACGCCAGCTCCTACGAGCAGTACTTC. The encoded protein is CSARARDASSYEQYF.